This T cell receptor (beta chain) appears in the sequencing data of a study of molecular identifiers for immune sequencing clone quantification. Regarding the study as a whole: Beyond 20 RNA copies, clones held over 99% of effector molecules, compared with under 1% in naive cells.

As previously described, bulk TCR libraries were made using listed TCR primers. MiXCR, run by TCRdb on the PCR reads, gives a single entry per CDR3 protein. The top ten hold roughly 4.2% of the sample, which has some 100,000 distinct CDR3 sequences, roughly a third seen once. It was from 20,000 to 1,000,000 sorted cells, with 10%, 30% or 50% RNA, that naive CD8 libraries came. CD8+CD4-CCR7+CD45RA+ cells were sorted as naive CD8 T cells. As regards this clonotype: Its antigen is undetermined. Mismatch with germline at one junction end may stem from a read error.

This CDR3 has 15 residues. Germline values: CDR1 MNHNS, CDR2 SASEGT. Sequencing was performed on naive CD8+ T cells from blood, with Jurkat cell RNA spiked in. Subset defined: FACS-sorted CD8+CD4-CCR7+CD45RA+ naive T cells. This receptor was obtained from a human donor in good health. Some libraries in this study had Jurkat cell RNA spiked in. The chain joins TRBV6-1 to TRBJ2-1; 7 bases are shared with TRBD2. This CDR3 reads CASSVSGHSYNELFF. Here the CDR3 DNA reads TGTGCCAGCAGTGTTAGCGGGCACTCCTACAATGAGCTGTTCTTC.